A few counts support the clone carrying this T cell receptor (delta chain). One base separates it from a far larger clone, so it is likely a read error. This specimen includes other DNA sequences encoding the same CDR3. Sequencing covered both gamma and delta TCR chains per sample. With CATT, TCRdb re-called clones from the multiplex PCR reads. The sample has roughly 93,000 delta-chain clones, 1.4% seen once; the top ten hold more than 7%. Gammadelta T cells were flow-sorted from PBMC into Vgamma9/Vdelta2+ and Vdelta2-negative populations for bulk analysis. These data are taken from a study of γδ T cells in repeated Plasmodium falciparum infection. Study-level information: Malaria-naive adults were infected with P. falciparum NF54 four times over about 600 days.

The CDR3 extends over 12 amino acids. The junction had 6 bases not matched to a gene; V was cut back by 7 bases and J by 5 bases. CDR1 and CDR2 (germline): GEAIGNYY, EKD. V usage is TRDV2 and J usage is TRDJ1; 7 bases are a match to TRDD3. TCRdb offers no J gene call, so here the DNA was matched to germline to obtain one. The sequence was obtained from a pool of human donors (malaria-infected and uninfected, not separated). Sequencing input: gamma-delta T cells from blood. CDR3: CAWHALGDKLIF. DNA of the CDR3: TGTGCCTGGCACGCACTGGGGGATAAACTCATCTTT.